The entry below gives a single TCR beta chain sequence along with its context. Its antigen is undetermined. Germline and junction disagree at one end, which may indicate a read error. The data stem from a study of tumor and adjacent non-tumor tissue in lung cancer. In the study overall: Patients comprised 12 adenocarcinoma, a couple of squamous cell carcinoma and 1 small cell lung cancer. Some 4.1 million productive TCRbeta reads were obtained per sample on average.

RNA was extracted from bulk tissue without any cell sorting. The library came from three nested PCR rounds adapted from ARM-PCR protocols. Each CDR3 protein gets one entry after TCRdb re-called the multiplex PCR reads with MiXCR. The profile covers approximately 68,000 distinct CDR3 sequences, with approximately 73% appearing a single time and under 30% taken by the ten largest. CDR1 MDHEN and CDR2 SYDVKM come from the germline V gene. The CDR3 totals 14 residues. Study-wide findings and caveats: Tumor tissue had significantly higher TCR diversity than normal lung. Tumor repertoires had a smaller top 100 clone share than normal lung.

Sequencing was performed on lung tumor tissue. This clonotype was sampled from a man in his 60s with non-small cell lung cancer. V is TRBV28 and J is TRBJ2-5; the D gene is possibly TRBD1 (5 bases). The CDR3 DNA reads as TGTGCCAGTAGTTTAGGGGATTCCCAAGAGATCCAGTACTTC. It specifies CASSLGDSQEIQYF.